The 22 T cell receptor beta chains given below trace back to one sample, sequenced in a study of blood T cell repertoires in COVID-19. TCRdb keeps only in-frame clones here, not all; method: immunoSEQ multiplex PCR. The sample holds approximately 280,000 clones, 80% to 85% seen once. Sequences were obtained from PBMCs or T cells enriched from blood (not recorded which). Receptors originate from a middle-aged man who had been exposed to COVID-19.

The rearrangement joins TRBV5-8 to TRBJ1-3; D is possibly TRBD1 (5 bases). Trimming cost V 7 bases and J 3 bases, with 14 bases left between them. Germline-derived CDR1 and CDR2 are SGHTS and YDEGEE. This CDR3 contains 14 residues. The CDR3 DNA is TGTGCCAGCTGCTGGGGGACTGGTGGAAACACCATATATTTT. Translating gives CASCWGTGGNTIYF.

This sequence joins TRBV7-3 and TRBJ2-7, with D possibly being TRBD2 (5 bases). The CDR3 length is 14 residues. V lost 2 bases, J lost 6 bases, and 14 bases lay in between. Germline V gene sequence: CDR1 SGHTA, CDR2 FQGTGA. The chain's CDR3 is CASSLQLVSPEQYF. The CDR3 DNA follows: TGTGCCAGCAGCTTACAACTAGTGTCCCCCGAGCAGTACTTC.

V usage is TRBV14 and J usage is TRBJ2-1, with D possibly matching TRBD2 (6 bases). This CDR3 is built from 15 residues. Germline-derived CDR1 and CDR2 are SGHDN and FVKESK. The V end lost 5 bases, the J end lost 5 bases, and 16 bases lay between the germline ends. DNA for the CDR3: TGTGCCAGCAGCTCCCGAGGAGGCGGGGACAATGAGCAGTTCTTC. Residues: CASSSRGGGDNEQFF.

The chain employs TRBV19 and TRBJ1-3; TRBD1 matches at 7 bases. Trimming took 6 bases from V and 4 from J; bases not matched to a gene: 6. This CDR3 contains 14 residues. Germline CDR1 and CDR2: LNHDA and SQIVND (reference sequence). The CDR3 is CASRGRGSGNTIYF. The DNA for the CDR3 is TGTGCCAGTAGGGGCAGGGGGTCCGGAAACACCATATATTTT.

This clone turned up a few times. For the CDR3, the DNA is TGTGCCAGCAGCGCTTTGGTAGCCACTGAAGCTTTCTTT. Translated, it gives CASSALVATEAFF. The chain couples TRBV27 to TRBJ1-1; unclear D gene. The V gene lost 6 bases and the J gene lost 4 bases, with 12 bases spanning the gap. This CDR3 region has 13 residues. Germline V gene data show CDR1 as MNHEY and CDR2 as SMNVEV (reference sequence).

This clone has a handful of counts. This rearrangement joins TRBV27 to TRBJ1-1; 8 positions agree with TRBD1. Germline values: CDR1 MNHEY, CDR2 SMNVEV (reference sequence). Trimming at V came to 3 bases and at J to 8 bases, leaving 5 bases not matched to a gene. The CDR3 is 13 amino acids. The CDR3 bases are TGTGCCAGCAGTTTTGGGGGGGACAGGGAAGCTTTCTTT. This codes for CASSFGGDREAFF.

V is TRBV18 and J is TRBJ1-1; D is unresolved. The CDR3 runs to 13 residues. Germline V gene data show CDR1 as KGHSH and CDR2 as LQKENI. V was pared by 6 bases and J by 1 base, with 9 bases between. The DNA of the CDR3 is TGTGCCAGCTCCCGGGAGCGGAACACTGAAGCTTTCTTT. Amino acids: CASSRERNTEAFF. The full variable domain, its missing parts supplied by reference TRBV18 and TRBJ1-1, is NAGVMQNPRHLVRRRGQEARLRCSPMKGHSHVYWYRQLPEEGLKFMVYLQKENIIDESGMPKERFSAEFPKEGPSILRIQQVVRGDSAAYFCASSRERNTEAFFGQGTRLTVV.

This clone has just a few counts. The chain joins TRBV19 to TRBJ2-7; 7 bases map to TRBD1. The germline V gene has CDR1 LNHDA and CDR2 SQIVND (reference sequence). V was clipped by 3 bases and J by 3 bases; unmatched bases: 8. The CDR3 contains 15 residues. CDR3 sequence reads: CASSIMAGGVYEQYF. The CDR3 nucleotides read TGTGCCAGTAGTATTATGGCAGGGGGTGTCTACGAGCAGTACTTC.

The chain couples TRBV9 to TRBJ2-3; perhaps TRBD2 as D (7 bases). CDR1 is SGDLS, CDR2 YYNGEE, per germline. The CDR3 runs to 14 residues. V was shortened by 0 bases and J by 4 bases, with 9 bases between the two germline ends. For the CDR3, the DNA is TGTGCCAGCAGCGTAGGGGAGGGGGCAGATACGCAGTATTTT. This sequence encodes CASSVGEGADTQYF.

This clone was recorded a few times. The chain combines TRBV9 with TRBJ2-1, with D maybe TRBD2 (5 bases). The CDR3 runs to 16 residues. V was clipped by 0 bases and J by 7 bases, with 17 bases between them. Germline CDR1 reads SGDLS; CDR2 reads YYNGEE. CDR3 nucleotides: TGTGCCAGCAGCGTAGGAGCCTCTAGCTCGGGAAATGAGCAGTTCTTC. It translates to CASSVGASSSGNEQFF.

The V gene is TRBV5-1, the J gene TRBJ2-1; 9 bases match TRBD2. This CDR3 spans 16 amino acids. The V and J ends lost 1 base and 7 bases, in that order; junction bases with no gene match: 9. CDR1 is SGHRS and CDR2 is YFSETQ in the germline V gene. This CDR3 reads CASSLTASGGSNEQFF. DNA of the CDR3: TGCGCCAGCAGCTTGACGGCCAGCGGGGGGTCGAATGAGCAGTTCTTC. Filled out from reference TRBV5-1 and TRBJ2-1, the complete variable domain reads KAGVTQTPRYLIKTRGQQVTLSCSPISGHRSVSWYQQTPGQGLQFLFEYFSETQRNKGNFPGRFSGRQFSNSRSEMNVSTLELGDSALYLCASSLTASGGSNEQFFGPGTRLTVL.

V and J are TRBV19 and TRBJ2-2, with TRBD2 as a possible D gene (5 bases). The CDR3 length is 17 residues. Trimming cost V 4 bases and J 5 bases, with 20 bases left between them. Germline loops: CDR1 LNHDA, CDR2 SQIVND (reference sequence). The CDR3 region is CASSRPQDSRGTGELFF. The CDR3 DNA follows: TGTGCCAGTAGTAGGCCCCAGGACTCCCGTGGGACCGGGGAGCTGTTTTTT.

In this sample, this clone turned up once. Other DNA variants within this sample encode the same CDR3. The chain has TRBV7-3 and TRBJ2-1, with D uncertain. V was cut by 8 bases and J by 0 bases, with 8 bases left in between. This CDR3 is built from 13 residues. CDR1 is SGHTA, CDR2 FQGTGA, per germline. The CDR3 DNA sequence: TGTGCCAGCTCCCTAGACTCCTACAATGAGCAGTTCTTC. Its protein is CASSLDSYNEQFF.

The chain is built from TRBV19 and TRBJ1-2, with D possibly TRBD1 on 5 matching bases. The CDR3 has 16 amino acids. Trimming removed 3 bases from V and 4 bases from J, with 18 bases in between. Germline V lookup: CDR1 LNHDA, CDR2 SQIVND (reference sequence). CDR3 in DNA: TGTGCCAGTAGTATTGGTCGAGCCGGGGGTAGCTATGGCTACACCTTC. Protein product: CASSIGRAGGSYGYTF.

J is TRBJ1-1 and V is TRBV30; TRBD1 aligns across 10 bases. With V trimmed by 2 bases and J by 0 bases, 15 bases remained unmatched. The CDR3 extends over 19 amino acids. CDR1 GTSNPN and CDR2 SVGIG come from the germline V gene (reference sequence). In DNA form, the CDR3 reads TGTGCCTGGAGTCCTTTTTGGACAGGGGGAGCCGGGATGAACACTGAAGCTTTCTTT. It yields the protein CAWSPFWTGGAGMNTEAFF.

The chain links TRBV3-1 (or the pseudogene TRBV3-2) to TRBJ2-2; TRBD2 agrees at 14 bases. CDR1 and CDR2 from the germline V gene are LGHDT and YNNKEL (reference sequence). The trim removed 1 base at V and 8 bases at J, leaving 6 bases unmatched. The CDR3 runs 17 residues. CDR3 in DNA: TGTGCCAGCAGCCAAGTGCCGGGACTAGCGGGAGCTGGGGAGCTGTTTTTT. Protein product: CASSQVPGLAGAGELFF.

The rearrangement links TRBV7-6 to TRBJ2-7; 9 nucleotides match TRBD1. Germline CDR1 is SGHVS and CDR2 is FNYEAQ. V dropped 4 bases and J dropped 7; count of bases not matched to a gene: 11. The CDR3 spans 15 residues. CDR3 in amino acids: CASSYRGQGLGEQYF. DNA for the CDR3: TGTGCCAGCAGCTACAGGGGGCAGGGATTGGGTGAGCAGTACTTC.

This clone was recorded many times. The genes are TRBV19 and TRBJ2-7, with a weak D call TRBD1 (5 bases). The germline gives CDR1 LNHDA, CDR2 SQIVND (reference sequence). The V end was cut by 4 bases, the J end by 4 bases, with 14 bases between. The CDR3 sequence is 14 residues long. The CDR3 sequence is CASSTDQGRYEQYF. CDR3 nucleotide sequence: TGTGCCAGTAGTACAGACCAGGGCAGGTACGAGCAGTACTTC.

This rearrangement joins TRBV5-6 to TRBJ1-2, with 10 positions matching TRBD1. Germline loops: CDR1 SGHDT, CDR2 YYEEEE. The CDR3 spans 16 residues. V was clipped by 2 bases and J by 4 bases; unmatched bases: 8. CDR3 sequence reads: CASSFTGTGDTYGYTF. As DNA, the CDR3 is TGTGCCAGCAGCTTCACCGGGACAGGGGATACCTATGGCTACACCTTC. Full variable domain (missing parts from reference TRBV5-6 and TRBJ1-2): DAGVTQSPTHLIKTRGQQVTLRCSPKSGHDTVSWYQQALGQGPQFIFQYYEEEERQRGNFPDRFSGHQFPNYSSELNVNALLLGDSALYLCASSFTGTGDTYGYTFGSGTRLTVV.

The rearrangement links TRBV12-3 or TRBV12-4 to TRBJ1-2; no firm D call. Trimming cost V 3 bases and J 6 bases, with 5 bases left between them. The CDR3 is 11 residues long. The CDR3 region has the DNA TGTGCCAGCAGTTTCGGTAATGGCTACACCTTC. It translates to CASSFGNGYTF.

V is TRBV5-4 and J is TRBJ2-5; 7 nucleotides line up with TRBD1. Germline CDR1 is SGHNT and CDR2 is YYREEE (reference sequence). The CDR3 extends over 13 amino acids. V lost 5 bases to trimming and J lost 3 bases; unmatched junction nucleotides: 4. In DNA, the CDR3 is TGTGCCAGCAGTGGGACAGCTGAAGAGACCCAGTACTTC. Translation: CASSGTAEETQYF.

The chain joins TRBV19 to TRBJ2-3, with TRBD2 identical over 14 bases. J was trimmed by 2 bases and V by 6 bases; bases with no gene match: 19. Looked up from germline, CDR1 is LNHDA and CDR2 is SQIVND (reference sequence). The CDR3 is 21 amino acids. In nucleotides, the CDR3 is TGTGCCAGTAGCAGACCTGGGACTAGCGGGAGCTATGTTTTGGCCACAGATACGCAGTATTTT. Amino acid sequence: CASSRPGTSGSYVLATDTQYF.